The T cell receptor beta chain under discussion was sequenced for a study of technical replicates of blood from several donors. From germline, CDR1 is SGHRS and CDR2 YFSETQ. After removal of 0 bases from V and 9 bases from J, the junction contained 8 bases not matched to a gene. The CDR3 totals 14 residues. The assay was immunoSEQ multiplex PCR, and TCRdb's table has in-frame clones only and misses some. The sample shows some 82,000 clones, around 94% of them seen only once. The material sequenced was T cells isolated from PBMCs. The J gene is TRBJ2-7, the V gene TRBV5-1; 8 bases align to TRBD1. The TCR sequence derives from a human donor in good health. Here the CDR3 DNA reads TGCGCCAGCAGCTTGGAGACAGGGGAATTCTGGCAGTACTTC. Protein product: CASSLETGEFWQYF.